This T cell receptor beta chain originates from a study of cytomegalovirus exposure and HLA in healthy donors (dated by TCRdb to the late 2010s). Study-level background: According to an earlier analysis of a few hundred of the donors, about 179 million T cells yielded approximately 120 million unique TCR beta sequences and 250 to 350 Gb of sequence data. Roughly 300 gigabases of sequencing data and 70 million to 95 million unique TCR sequences made up an early release that covered nearly 650 HLA-typed donors. Among the roughly 390 genotyped donors, approximately 82% belonged to the genetic ancestry cluster associated with self-reported Caucasian donors. The study was designed to test whether signatures of past pathogen exposure could be identified by cataloging public T cell receptors. Using immunosequencing, the study profiled T cell repertoires from 550 to 750 subjects and related those repertoires to cytomegalovirus serostatus. In addition to the first cohort of 650 to 750 subjects, a separate validation cohort of over 90 different subjects was used. To predict cytomegalovirus infection status, the study combined high-throughput TCR immunosequencing, statistical association of individual TCRs with disease status, and machine learning. A later analysis re-analyzed previously published TCR beta repertoires from approximately 700 donors and added high-resolution HLA genotyping to study TCR occurrence patterns. Rather than using new phenotypic data, the later analysis identified candidate immune exposures from TCR beta sequences and from how often those sequences occurred across donors. An earlier analysis of 587 of the donors used high-throughput TCR beta sequencing to judge whether each TCR beta V gene segment behaved as functional or pseudogenic. Alongside the repertoire data, information on donor age, sex, ethnicity and CMV serostatus was compiled. A later genetic analysis took genome-wide SNP genotypes for about three fifths of the roughly 670 donors and used that subset as a discovery cohort. All discovery cohort repertoires had been generated using a single sequencing platform. Class I and class II HLA loci were covered by the typing at four-digit resolution. The number of typed donors differed by locus: about 620-640 for A, B, C, DRB1 and DQB1; 500 to 550 for DQA1; around 580 for DPA1; and around 470 for DPB1. A handful of DR-DQ haplotypes were treated as single units for association and clustering because of strong linkage in the cohort. Among about 360 genotyped donors of the cohort, an average of roughly 240,000 unique TCR beta nucleotide sequences were sequenced per donor, roughly a sixth of them non-productive. Study-level results and caveats: The authors suggested that the approach could potentially be extended to other disease states and immunological phenotypes. Presence/absence analyses assumed roughly uniform sequencing depth across donors, an assumption that may not hold. A later genetic analysis reported fewer N-insertions in productive TCRs among donors in an Asian-associated ancestry cluster than the roughly 640-donor mean. A later genetic analysis associated a missense DCLRE1C variant with V-gene and J-gene trimming of TCR beta chains, and an independent cohort replicated the association. According to a later analysis, most CMV-associated TCR beta chains appeared to be HLA-restricted, and the HLA associations seemed to be driven largely by CMV exposure. In a later analysis, the rate of TCR association differed among HLA loci, with DRB1 alleles having the most associated TCRs and HLA-C alleles having the fewest. About 17 rarely observed V segments, including chromosome 9 orphons, were excluded from the earlier analysis of just under 600 of the donors because counts were too low. In both the original and validation cohorts, the classifier was reported to diagnose cytomegalovirus status with high specificity and sensitivity. A later analysis associated 16,951 TCR beta sequences with specific HLA alleles at a false discovery rate of 0.05. The study listed 164 TCR beta chains as associated with cytomegalovirus. A group of highly shared sequence variants was considered likely to be a technical artifact of the sequencing pipeline. An earlier analysis of approximately 530 of the donors showed that most TCR beta V segments appeared in productive rearrangements either about 90% or about 30% of the time, which broadly matched IMGT annotations. Some IMGT-functional V segments, including TRBV6-2 and TRBV6-3, could not be distinguished by the 87-base-pair reads and were therefore excluded. The only immune exposure information available for the cohort was CMV serostatus. A later analysis found that HLA-associated TCR beta chains were more clonally expanded and had lower generation probabilities than equally common non-associated chains. A further reported finding was that TCR beta sequences accurately predicted the HLA-A and HLA-B alleles for most subjects in the first cohort. HLA typing was unavailable for some donors at each locus, so association tests used only the typed subset. According to a later analysis, parvovirus B19, influenza, CMV and Epstein-Barr virus appeared linked to several top co-occurrence clusters. This cohort had only TCR beta chains sequenced, and the lack of alpha or paired-chain data limited which features could be detected. Linkage disequilibrium might explain the correlated functional status among segregating V segments, but an unknown experimental factor could not be excluded. Assigning TCR associations to individual alleles was difficult when HLA alleles, especially DR and DQ, strongly co-occurred. In vitro tests confirmed that a few of the cytomegalovirus-associated TCR beta chains recognize cytomegalovirus antigens. Across donors, most TCR sequences were observed very rarely, whereas some public TCRs were present in many individuals.

V is pared back by 4 bases and J by 5 bases, with 17 bases lying between the germline termini. From the cysteine up to the phenylalanine, the CDR3 has a length of 15 residues. The kept DNA is CDR3 alone, 45 bases in frame from the first base. CDR1 and CDR2 (LGHNA, YSLEER) derive from the germline V gene. This clone occurred a few times. The clone's antigen remains unknown. No base qualities exist here, and no much larger clone lies one base off it. In total, 500 to 700 healthy bone marrow donors made up the cohort. At the time of sampling, every cohort member was nominally healthy, though immune exposures that went unrecorded were likely present. The donor tested CMV seropositive, placing the donor among the roughly 300 seropositive members of the cohort. A peripheral blood sample was provided by each donor, and peripheral blood mononuclear cells were used for TCR beta sequencing. The Qiagen DNeasy Blood Extraction Kit was used to extract genomic DNA from the blood cell samples.

Library method: the immunoSEQ multiplex PCR assay. For the multiplex PCR, a mixture combining 60 forward primers for TCR Vbeta segments and 13 reverse primers for TCR Jbeta segments was used. The CDR3 region of rearranged TCR beta genes was amplified from genomic DNA by a multiplex PCR assay. The Illumina HiSeq System was used to sequence the amplified TCR beta libraries as 87-base-pair reads. Per the authors' processing: In a later analysis, some 80 million unique TCR beta chains were counted across the 650 to 700 repertoires, and approximately 11 million of these chains were shared by at least two donors. Raw reads were error-corrected and collapsed into unique sequences with a nearest-neighbor algorithm that merged closely related sequences to remove PCR and sequencing errors. CDR3 sequences were aligned to IMGT reference sequences to assign V, D and J gene segments. Each retained sequence needed at least a six-nucleotide match to both a V gene segment and a J gene segment. Rearrangements were classified as productive when the CDR3 lacked stop codons and remained in frame with V and J, and all other rearrangements were classified as non-productive. Following IMGT convention, CDR3 was defined as the stretch from the second conserved V-encoded cysteine to the conserved J-encoded phenylalanine. The earlier analysis of about 590 of the donors excluded sequences that lacked an unambiguous match to a single V gene segment. In an earlier analysis of about 590 of the donors, a V segment was called functional when productive rearrangements were above 56.7%, and segregating when the standard deviation between donors exceeded 5%. To diagnose cytomegalovirus status from the catalog of TCR beta chain sequences, a statistical classification framework was built. A later analysis assigned V and J genes by comparing TCR nucleotide sequences with IMGT/GENE-DB human TR gene sequences. The TCRdist pipeline was used in a later analysis to assign CDR3 sequences and most-parsimonious VDJ recombination scenarios. A later analysis defined each TCR beta chain by its CDR3 amino acid sequence plus V-gene family, and excluded reads lacking a unique V-gene family. As a way to deal with suspected cross-contamination and a sequencing artifact, a later analysis dropped under 600 nucleotide sequences that were highly shared and had low generation probability. For each public chain, a later analysis derived a clonal expansion index from normalized ranks of inferred template counts within each repertoire. Generation probabilities in a later analysis came from a VDJ recombination model fitted to out-of-frame rearrangements, and those results were checked against IGoR. A later analysis scored TCR-TCR, TCR-HLA and TCR-CMV co-occurrence with hypergeometric tests, applying a repertoire-size bias correction to TCR pairs. To estimate false discovery rates, a later analysis permuted the HLA or CMV assignments 20 times. In a later analysis, co-occurring TCRs were grouped with DBSCAN, and TCRdist sequence similarity was added when clustering was performed within HLA-allele-positive subsets. Repertoires with fewer than 30,000 or more than 120,000 public chains, plus five repertoires with anomalous nucleotide sharing, were excluded from co-occurrence clustering. TCRdb mirrors the immuneACCESS table, restricted to in-frame sequences. Some clones are absent from its copies; in checked studies, under half trace to an unresolved V gene, and the reason for the others is unknown. V and J calls and clone size are copied from that table; D and trimming were computed from the DNA. In this sample the table shows about 160,000 clones, roughly 79% of which occur a single time. The top ten clonotypes cover 6.5% to 9% of the sample.

This clonotype was sampled from a middle-aged woman in good health and CMV-seropositive. The sequenced sample was PBMCs. Recombination connected TRBV4-3 to TRBJ2-5; a tentative D match to TRBD1 spans 6 bases. The CDR3 region reads CASSLGTTWGETQYF. The nucleotides read TGCGCCAGCAGCCTAGGGACAACCTGGGGGGAGACCCAGTACTTC.